Listed here is a single TCR beta chain. TCRdb itself ran the RT-PCR reads through MiXCR, one entry per CDR3 protein. In the table there are roughly 150,000 distinct CDR3 sequences, nearly 25% of which are singletons. The record originates from a study of patients and donors after allogeneic stem cell transplantation. This TCR was sampled from a human donor who was either an allogeneic HSCT recipient or a stem cell or donor lymphocyte infusion donor (not recorded which). It is not recorded whose cells these are; they may come from a transplant donor. The sequenced material came from blood, either unsorted or a sorted T cell fraction (not recorded which).

The CDR3, as DNA: TGTGCCAGCACCTTAGGACAGGTCGTCACCGGGGAGCTGTTTTTT. Protein sequence: CASTLGQVVTGELFF. V is TRBV9 and J is TRBJ2-2, with 7 nucleotides matching TRBD1. The CDR3 has 15 residues. V lost 6 bases, J lost 4 bases, and 9 bases stayed unmatched. The germline V gene encodes CDR1 SGDLS and CDR2 YYNGEE.